This passage covers 10 T cell receptor beta chains from one sample sequenced in a study of T cell changes during pregnancy in multiple sclerosis. Assay: immunoSEQ multiplex PCR; the TCRdb copy retains only in-frame clones and omits some. The sample records about 22,000 clones, about 89% being singletons. The sequenced sample was CD4+ T cells from peripheral blood mononuclear cells, obtained in the third trimester of pregnancy. These receptors originate from a female donor in good health, enrolled as a control in a pregnancy study.

This chain joins TRBV29-1 and TRBJ1-1; D might be TRBD1 (6 bases). This CDR3 is built from 13 residues. Looked up from germline, CDR1 is SQVTM and CDR2 is ANQGSEA. V lost 3 bases to trimming and J lost 4 bases, with 12 bases between them. DNA of the CDR3: TGCAGCGTTGAGCTAGGGGGTGGCACTGAAGCTTTCTTT. As protein: CSVELGGGTEAFF.

The chain combines TRBV19 with TRBJ1-1, with D possibly TRBD1 on 5 matching bases. The CDR3 totals 15 residues. Between the trimmed V and J ends, which lost 0 bases and 0 bases, there was a span of 8 bases. Germline CDR1 and CDR2: LNHDA and SQIVND (reference sequence). The CDR3 coding sequence is TGTGCCAGTAGTATAGACAGGGTTATGAACACTGAAGCTTTCTTT. Protein product: CASSIDRVMNTEAFF.

J is TRBJ1-5 and V is TRBV28, with a possible D match to TRBD1 (5 bases). V shed 5 bases and J shed 4 bases, with 27 bases lying between them. This CDR3 has 19 amino acids. Looked up from germline, CDR1 is MDHEN and CDR2 is SYDVKM. The DNA for the CDR3 is TGTGCCAGCAGTCCCCCTGGGGCAGGGTCTATGTTAAGGAATCAGCCCCAGCATTTT. It specifies CASSPPGAGSMLRNQPQHF.

This sequence joins TRBV6-6 and TRBJ2-7; 8 bases align to TRBD1. CDR1 is MNHNY, CDR2 SVGAGI, per germline (reference sequence). V trimming: 5 bases; J trimming: 3 bases; junction bases outside the gene matches: 9. This CDR3 is 15 amino acids long. The CDR3 region has the DNA TGTGCCAGCAGTCCGCCGGACAGGGTACACTACGAGCAGTACTTC. This sequence encodes CASSPPDRVHYEQYF.

The gene calls are TRBV7-9 and TRBJ2-3; 11 nucleotides agree with TRBD1. Germline lookup yields CDR1 SEHNR and CDR2 FQNEAQ (reference sequence). The ends lost 3 bases at V and 8 bases at J; junction bases unmatched: 4. CDR3 size: 14 residues. The CDR3 nucleotides read TGTGCCAGCAGCTTTACGGGACAGGGGGGTACGCAGTATTTT. This sequence encodes CASSFTGQGGTQYF.

The CDR3 loop is CSVGGGGTEAFF. Written as DNA, the CDR3 is TGCAGCGTTGGTGGGGGGGGCACTGAAGCTTTCTTT. The chain is built from TRBV29-1 and TRBJ1-1; D may be TRBD1 (5 bases). From germline, CDR1 is SQVTM and CDR2 ANQGSEA. Trimming took 4 bases from V and 4 from J, leaving 10 bases between them. The length of the CDR3 is 12 residues.

The rearrangement joins TRBV21-1 to TRBJ2-6; the table's D call TRBD2 went unverified against the DNA. TRBV21-1 is shown as a pseudogene. The CDR3 has 17 residues. The CDR3 coding sequence is TGTGCCAGCAAAATGGCTAGGAAAGAGTCTGGGGCCAACGTCCTGACTTTC. Its translation is CASKMARKESGANVLTF.

V usage is TRBV30 and J usage is TRBJ2-7, with D maybe TRBD1 (6 bases). Deletions cut 6 bases from V and 2 bases from J, with 14 bases between. The CDR3 spans 13 residues. The V gene's germline CDR1 is GTSNPN and CDR2 SVGIG (reference sequence). CDR3 residues: CACTPQGPYEQYF. For the CDR3, the DNA is TGTGCCTGCACCCCACAGGGACCCTACGAGCAGTACTTC. Variable domain in full (rest from reference TRBV30 and TRBJ2-7): SQTIHQWPATLVQPVGSPLSLECTVEGTSNPNLYWYRQAAGRGLQLLFYSVGIGQISSEVPQNLSASRPQDRQFILSSKKLLLSDSGFYLCACTPQGPYEQYFGPGTRLTVT.

The CDR3 bases are TGTGCCAGCAGTAGATGGGGGGGTCGGGTGCAGTTCTTC. It translates to CASSRWGGRVQFF. V is TRBV6-4 and J is TRBJ2-1; the match to TRBD2 covers 7 bases. The CDR3 has 13 amino acids. Germline CDR1 MRHNA, CDR2 SNTAGT. After removal of 5 bases from V and 12 bases from J, the junction contained 10 bases not matched to a gene.

The chain links TRBV11-3 to TRBJ2-7, with 7 bases that match TRBD1. Germline trimming cut 5 bases from V and 5 bases from J; bases unmatched to any gene: 9. Germline V gives CDR1 SGHNT, CDR2 YENEEA. CDR3 length: 14 amino acids. This CDR3 reads CASSPNAGGHEQYF. CDR3 DNA sequence: TGTGCCAGCAGCCCAAATGCAGGGGGACACGAGCAGTACTTC.